The sequence of this T cell receptor (beta chain) was determined in a study of blood T cell repertoires in COVID-19. Study overall: Both acute and convalescent COVID-19 samples were obtained from the United States, Italy and Spain.

Method: immunoSEQ multiplex PCR; TCRdb's copy keeps in-frame clones and lacks some. The sample consists of about 45,000 clones, roughly four fifths of them appearing once. The source is a human donor in a cohort sampled during active COVID-19. Sequencing was performed on peripheral blood.

CDR3 protein: CASSPLAGSGETQYF. The DNA of the CDR3 is TGCGCCAGCAGCCCCCTGGCGGGGTCCGGGGAGACCCAGTACTTC. The chain joins TRBV5-1 to TRBJ2-5; maybe TRBD2 (6 bases). The V gene lost 4 bases and the J gene lost 5 bases, with 18 bases spanning the gap. Germline CDR1 and CDR2: SGHRS and YFSETQ. CDR3 size: 15 residues.